These 15 T cell receptor beta chains were all obtained from the same sample, sequenced in a study of vaccination and CD4 T cells after COVID-19. Sequence data for DNA of cultured CD4+ T cells were generated by the Oncomine TCR Beta short-read assay. TCRdb independently ran MiXCR on the PCR reads; one entry per CDR3 protein. Here the sample spans about 21,000 distinct CDR3 sequences, 30% to 45% being singletons. For these TCRs, the target antigens are not known. Treatment described: approximately nine-day PBMC culture with coronavirus spike peptide pools or control peptides (ViraFEST assay). This sample comprised CD4+ T cells from blood, cultured in vitro, obtained before SARS-CoV-2 vaccination. Receptors originate from a human donor who had recovered from COVID-19.

This clonotype was picked up a small number of times. The chain links TRBV20-1 to TRBJ1-5; D remains unclear. V was shortened by 0 bases and J by 4 bases, with 10 bases between the two germline ends. Looked up from germline, CDR1 is DFQATT and CDR2 is SNEGSKA (reference sequence). The CDR3 contains 14 residues. CDR3 nucleotide sequence: TGCAGTGCTAGAGATGGAGAAGGGAATCAGCCCCAGCATTTT. Translated: CSARDGEGNQPQHF.

The sample holds a few counts of this clonotype. The V gene is TRBV27, the J gene TRBJ2-7, with 8 bases matching TRBD1. J was trimmed by 4 bases and V by 5 bases; bases with no gene match: 7. This CDR3 is 14 amino acids long. CDR1 and CDR2 (germline): MNHEY, SMNVEV (reference sequence). The CDR3, as DNA: TGTGCCAGCAGTCGCTCGACAGGGGCGTACGAGCAGTACTTC. Protein: CASSRSTGAYEQYF.

This clonotype was seen only a few times. The J gene is TRBJ1-5, the V gene TRBV19; possible D gene TRBD1, 5 bases. Germline CDR1 reads LNHDA; CDR2 reads SQIVND (reference sequence). The length of the CDR3 is 17 residues. V was trimmed by 8 bases and J by 1 base, leaving 21 bases between them. Here the CDR3 reads CASRRAVGDGSNQPQHF. CDR3 DNA: TGTGCCAGTCGCCGCGCAGTAGGGGATGGGAGCAATCAGCCCCAGCATTTT.

This clonotype showed up just once. V gene TRBV6-2 or TRBV6-3 combines with J gene TRBJ1-3; D is ambiguous. CDR1 is MNHEY and CDR2 is SVGEGT in the germline V gene. The ends were cut back, 4 bases at V and 9 bases at J, with 10 bases in the middle. This CDR3 region has 12 residues. In nucleotides, the CDR3 is TGTGCCAGCAGTTGGCCACGCAGCACCATATATTTT. It translates to CASSWPRSTIYF.

This clonotype turned up a few times. This chain links TRBV12-3 or TRBV12-4 with TRBJ1-2, with TRBD1 identical over 7 bases. V shed 5 bases, J shed 6 bases, and the junction held 9 bases outside the gene matches. The CDR3 totals 14 residues. The CDR3 region has the DNA TGTGCCAGCAGTCTGAGGGGCAGGGGGGATGGCTACACCTTC. The encoded protein is CASSLRGRGDGYTF.

This clonotype has only a few counts. The chain couples TRBV7-2 to TRBJ2-7; 7 positions agree with TRBD2. Trimming cost V 5 bases and J 2 bases; bases outside gene matches: 9. This CDR3 has 15 amino acids. Per germline, CDR1 SGHTA and CDR2 FQGNSA. The CDR3 sequence: CASSPGSGEPYEQYF. The CDR3 DNA reads as TGTGCCAGCAGCCCCGGCAGCGGGGAACCCTACGAGCAGTACTTC.

This chain joins TRBV27 and TRBJ1-5; no clear D gene. The CDR3 contains 13 residues. V was trimmed by 5 bases and J by 3 bases, leaving 8 bases between them. CDR1 MNHEY and CDR2 SMNVEV come from the germline V gene (reference sequence). Here the CDR3 reads CASSRGFNQPQHF. The CDR3 DNA follows: TGTGCCAGCAGTCGGGGATTCAATCAGCCCCAGCATTTT.

This chain uses TRBV6-1 with TRBJ1-6; tentative D call: TRBD1 (5 bases). The CDR3 runs to 15 residues. Germline V gives CDR1 MNHNS, CDR2 SASEGT. V was shortened by 7 bases and J by 9 bases, with 19 bases between the two germline ends. CDR3 in amino acids: CASIPSRGLFSPLHF. The CDR3 nucleotides read TGTGCCAGCATACCCTCGAGGGGATTATTTTCACCCCTCCACTTT.

The rearrangement links TRBV20-1 to TRBJ1-4; maybe TRBD1 (6 bases). CDR1 and CDR2 from the germline V gene are DFQATT and SNEGSKA (reference sequence). Trimming took off 6 bases at V and 8 bases at J, with 10 bases between the two ends. CDR3 length equals 11 residues. CDR3 loop: CSATRGEKLFF. In DNA form, the CDR3 reads TGCAGTGCCACCAGGGGAGAAAAACTGTTTTTT.

This sequence joins TRBV30 and TRBJ1-2, with D possibly being TRBD1 (5 bases). V lost 0 bases to trimming and J lost 3 bases, with 17 bases between them. The CDR3 extends over 16 amino acids. Germline V lookup: CDR1 GTSNPN, CDR2 SVGIG (reference sequence). CDR3 sequence (DNA): TGTGCCTGGAGTGTTTGGGGTTGGGACGGAGACTATGGCTACACCTTC. Protein product: CAWSVWGWDGDYGYTF.

Only a few counts were recorded for this clonotype. The rearrangement uses TRBV10-3 and TRBJ1-1; perhaps TRBD1 as D (5 bases). CDR1 ENHRY and CDR2 SYGVKD come from the germline V gene. V dropped 7 bases and J dropped 3 bases, with 12 bases sitting between them. The CDR3 has 13 residues. CDR3: CAINGRADTEAFF. DNA for the CDR3: TGTGCCATCAATGGCAGGGCGGACACTGAAGCTTTCTTT.

In its sample, this clonotype was seen a few times. The gene calls are TRBV11-3 and TRBJ1-2, with D possibly matching TRBD1 (5 bases). In germline, CDR1 is SGHNT, CDR2 YENEEA. The CDR3 runs to 14 residues. Trimming pared 5 bases from V and 8 bases from J, leaving 18 bases between. CDR3 residues: CASSLSKGLGGYTF. The DNA of the CDR3 is TGTGCCAGCAGCCTATCTAAGGGACTGGGGGGCTACACCTTC.

J is TRBJ1-1 and V is TRBV11-2, with TRBD1 identical over 7 bases. V lost 0 bases and J lost 9; bases outside the gene matches: 4. The CDR3 is 13 amino acids. From germline, CDR1 is SGHAT and CDR2 FQNNGV. CDR3 protein: CASSLDVRGKAFF. DNA for the CDR3: TGTGCCAGCAGCTTAGATGTCAGGGGGAAAGCTTTCTTT.

This clonotype was picked up a small number of times. The chain has TRBV5-4 and TRBJ2-5, with D uncertain. With 3 bases removed from V and 2 bases from J, the gap between germline ends came to 8 bases. Germline CDR1 reads SGHNT; CDR2 reads YYREEE (reference sequence). The CDR3 is 13 residues long. In nucleotides, the CDR3 is TGTGCCAGCAGCTCCGTTCGGCAAGAGACCCAGTACTTC. Amino acids: CASSSVRQETQYF.

The chain carries TRBV6-1 and TRBJ2-5; D is perhaps TRBD1 (6 bases). Germline V gene data show CDR1 as MNHNS and CDR2 as SASEGT. The CDR3 is 15 residues long. Trimming removed 2 bases from V and 1 base from J, with 11 bases in between. As DNA, the CDR3 is TGTGCCAGCAGTGAACTCAGGGGAAGCCAAGAGACCCAGTACTTC. Its protein product is CASSELRGSQETQYF.